The 18 T cell receptor beta chains presented below share a single source sample, sequenced in a study of cytomegalovirus exposure and HLA in healthy donors (TCRdb year 2017). Receptor libraries were prepared by the immunoSEQ multiplex PCR assay. For the multiplex PCR, a mixture combining 60 forward primers for TCR Vbeta segments and 13 reverse primers for TCR Jbeta segments was used. Here the immuneACCESS table is served through TCRdb, limited to in-frame sequences with V and J called. Missing clones are a known gap in these copies; in checked studies unresolved V genes cover under half, and the rest lacks a known reason. This sample is represented by around 140,000 clones; 75% to 85% of them were singletons. The ten largest clonotypes hold around 2% of the sample. The sequenced sample was PBMCs. All receptors come from a female donor in good health and CMV-seropositive.

V gene TRBV19 combines with J gene TRBJ2-7; D is perhaps TRBD2 (5 bases). Looked up from germline, CDR1 is LNHDA and CDR2 is SQIVND (reference sequence). This CDR3 is built from 13 residues. The V end was cut by 4 bases, the J end by 5 bases, with 12 bases between. The CDR3 nucleotides read TGTGCCAGTAGTACCCTGAGAGGGAACGAGCAGTACTTC. Translating it yields CASSTLRGNEQYF. The variable domain in full, completed from reference TRBV19 and TRBJ2-7, reads DGGITQSPKYLFRKEGQNVTLSCEQNLNHDAMYWYRQDPGQGLRLIYYSQIVNDFQKGDIAEGYSVSREKKESFPLTVTSAQKNPTAFYLCASSTLRGNEQYFGPGTRLTVT.

This clone showed up just once. V usage is TRBV25-1 and J usage is TRBJ1-2; tentative D call: TRBD1 (5 bases). CDR3 length: 14 residues. Trimming removed 5 bases at V and 2 bases at J, with 12 bases between. The germline gives CDR1 MGHDK, CDR2 SYGVNS. The CDR3 DNA follows: TGTGCCAGCAGTACTCCGGGACTGAACTATGGCTACACCTTC. This encodes CASSTPGLNYGYTF.

The CDR3 DNA is TGTGCCAGTAGTATCTGGGCAGGCACGCAAAACTATGGCTACACCTTC. This gives the protein CASSIWAGTQNYGYTF. J is TRBJ1-2 and V is TRBV19; D gene uncertain. The V gene lost 3 bases and the J gene lost 2 bases, with 16 bases spanning the gap. This CDR3 contains 16 residues. Germline values: CDR1 LNHDA, CDR2 SQIVND (reference sequence).

The chain links TRBV29-1 to TRBJ2-3; no clear D. The CDR3 is made up of 11 amino acids. The V end lost 7 bases, the J end lost 3 bases, and 8 bases lay between the germline ends. Germline CDR1 reads SQVTM; CDR2 reads ANQGSEA. CDR3 nucleotide sequence: TGCAGCGCCCTTAGAACAGATACGCAGTATTTT. Translating it yields CSALRTDTQYF.

The rearrangement links TRBV5-1 to TRBJ2-5; D is possibly TRBD2 (5 bases). This CDR3 is built from 15 residues. Germline V lookup: CDR1 SGHRS, CDR2 YFSETQ. V was trimmed by 1 base and J by 4 bases, leaving 14 bases between them. The CDR3 region is CASSLSTMEAETQYF. In DNA, the CDR3 is TGCGCCAGCAGCTTGAGTACAATGGAGGCAGAGACCCAGTACTTC.

The V gene is TRBV19, the J gene TRBJ1-2; the D is unclear. V shed 0 bases and J shed 8 bases, with 10 bases lying between them. The V gene's germline CDR1 is LNHDA and CDR2 SQIVND (reference sequence). The CDR3 contains 13 residues. Here the CDR3 DNA reads TGTGCCAGTAGTATAGATCGGGTATACGGCTACACCTTC. Translated, it gives CASSIDRVYGYTF.

The rearrangement links TRBV6-5 to TRBJ1-5; D gene ambiguous. CDR3 length: 13 residues. With 6 bases removed from V and 4 bases from J, the gap between germline ends came to 10 bases. CDR1 and CDR2 (germline): MNHEY, SVGAGI. CDR3 sequence: CASSNSHNQPQHF. The CDR3 DNA is TGTGCCAGCAGCAATAGTCATAATCAGCCCCAGCATTTT.

Concerning this clone itself: The junction departs from the called germline gene at one end, perhaps through a read error. The V and J genes are TRBV11-2 and TRBJ2-3, with 8 nucleotides matching TRBD2. The CDR3 runs to 12 residues. CDR1 is SGHAT, CDR2 FQNNGV, per germline. Here the CDR3 DNA reads TGTGCCAGCAGCCAGACCGGGACTAGGCTGTTATTT. It codes for CASSQTGTRLLF.

The chain employs TRBV7-6 and TRBJ2-5; D gene uncertain. Trimming left V 1 base short and J 7 bases short, with 13 bases between. Germline values: CDR1 SGHVS, CDR2 FNYEAQ. This CDR3 has 14 residues. The DNA for the CDR3 is TGTGCCAGCAGCTTAGGCAGTACGACGGGGACCCAGTACTTC. Amino acids: CASSLGSTTGTQYF.

This clone is medium-sized (0.01 to 0.1%) within its sample. The V call is TRBV5-4, the J call TRBJ2-7, with 13 bases identical to TRBD2. The V gene end was trimmed by 7 bases and the J gene end by 4 bases; junction bases not matched to a gene: 2. The CDR3 totals 13 residues. CDR1 and CDR2 (germline): SGHNT, YYREEE (reference sequence). CDR3 bases: TGTGCCAGCGGACTAGCGGGAGTTTACGAGCAGTACTTC. It specifies CASGLAGVYEQYF.

The CDR3 here is CAWSEQGYNSPLHF. The DNA of the CDR3 is TGTGCCTGGAGTGAACAGGGCTATAATTCACCCCTCCACTTT. V and J are TRBV30 and TRBJ1-6, with D perhaps matching TRBD1 (6 bases). The CDR3 covers 14 residues. V shed 1 base and J shed 3 bases, with 7 bases lying between them. Looked up from germline, CDR1 is GTSNPN and CDR2 is SVGIG (reference sequence).

The gene calls are TRBV11-2 and TRBJ2-7; perhaps TRBD1 as D (6 bases). Germline V gene sequence: CDR1 SGHAT, CDR2 FQNNGV. The CDR3 loop spans 13 amino acids. Trimming took off 3 bases at V and 3 bases at J, with 9 bases between the two ends. The CDR3 nucleotides are TGTGCCAGCAGCTTCGCACAGGGCTACGAGCAGTACTTC. Its translation is CASSFAQGYEQYF.

The chain employs TRBV10-3 and TRBJ2-5; D may be TRBD2 (5 bases). The V gene lost 4 bases and the J gene lost 2 bases, with 8 bases spanning the gap. The CDR3 covers 13 residues. Germline V gene data show CDR1 as ENHRY and CDR2 as SYGVKD. The DNA for the CDR3 is TGTGCCATCAGTGCGAGCGGACAAGAGACCCAGTACTTC. This sequence encodes CAISASGQETQYF.

This clone occurred a few times. The genes are TRBV15 and TRBJ2-3; D is perhaps TRBD2 (6 bases). The CDR3 runs 15 residues. Trimming removed 1 base from V and 5 bases from J, with 13 bases in between. CDR1 is LNHNV and CDR2 is YYDKDF in the germline V gene (reference sequence). The CDR3 spells CATSRADGGRDTQYF. The CDR3 DNA is TGTGCCACCAGCAGAGCTGACGGAGGGAGAGATACGCAGTATTTT.

The table lists this clone with a few counts. This sequence joins TRBV28 and TRBJ2-2; 8 bases align to TRBD1. Losses at the gene ends were 6 bases for V and 0 bases for J; bases not matched to a gene: 0. The CDR3 spans 14 residues. Germline V gives CDR1 MDHEN, CDR2 SYDVKM. The CDR3 loop reads CASRTGANTGELFF. The CDR3, as DNA: TGTGCCAGCAGGACAGGGGCGAACACCGGGGAGCTGTTTTTT. Together with reference TRBV28 and TRBJ2-2, the CDR3 gives the full variable domain: DVKVTQSSRYLVKRTGEKVFLECVQDMDHENMFWYRQDPGLGLRLIYFSYDVKMKEKGDIPEGYSVSREKKERFSLILESASTNQTSMYLCASRTGANTGELFFGEGSRLTVL.

This clone was seen once. The chain couples TRBV6-5 to TRBJ2-3, with D possibly TRBD2 on 5 matching bases. The germline V gene has CDR1 MNHEY and CDR2 SVGAGI. The CDR3 runs to 12 residues. Trimming stripped 8 bases from V and 6 bases from J, with 12 bases between. The CDR3 region has the DNA TGTGCCAGCGGACTCCAGAGGGATACGCAGTATTTT. As protein: CASGLQRDTQYF.

The chain couples TRBV7-8 to TRBJ2-7; TRBD1 matches 7 bases. The germline V gene encodes CDR1 SGHVS and CDR2 FQNEAQ. The CDR3 has 14 residues. After removal of 2 bases from V and 1 base from J, the junction contained 2 bases not matched to a gene. CDR3 DNA sequence: TGTGCCAGCAGCTTACAGGGGGTTTCCTACGAGCAGTACTTC. Amino acids: CASSLQGVSYEQYF.

The sample holds a few counts of this clone. The V and J genes are TRBV18 and TRBJ2-1; 7 bases align to TRBD2. The CDR3 covers 15 residues. Germline CDR1 is KGHSH and CDR2 is LQKENI. Trimming took 1 base from V and 9 from J; bases not matched to a gene: 9. This chain's CDR3 is CASSPQGGNYVEQFF. The CDR3 nucleotides are TGTGCCAGCTCACCACAGGGAGGGAACTACGTTGAGCAGTTCTTC. Together with reference TRBV18 and TRBJ2-1, the CDR3 gives the full variable domain: NAGVMQNPRHLVRRRGQEARLRCSPMKGHSHVYWYRQLPEEGLKFMVYLQKENIIDESGMPKERFSAEFPKEGPSILRIQQVVRGDSAAYFCASSPQGGNYVEQFFGPGTRLTVL.